The entry that follows covers one TCR beta chain sequence. This CDR3 is 14 amino acids long. Germline assignment: CDR1 SQVTM and CDR2 ANQGSEA. The ends were cut back, 3 bases at V and 4 bases at J, with 13 bases in the middle. One entry per CDR3 protein, called by TCRdb with MiXCR from the RT-PCR reads. The table lists over 650,000 distinct CDR3 sequences, approximately 17% of them singletons. The data stem from a study of response to subunit inactivated influenza vaccine. The chain has TRBV29-1 and TRBJ2-1; D assignment may be TRBD1 or TRBD2 (5 bases each). Sequences were derived from PBMCs from blood, sampled 5 days after vaccination. The TCR comes from a man aged 50-59 years who received an inactivated influenza vaccine. CDR3: CSVDGRDAYNEQFF. Written as DNA, the CDR3 is TGCAGCGTTGACGGACGGGACGCGTACAATGAGCAGTTCTTC.